This note documents a single T cell receptor beta chain sequence. Ten or more counts support this clonotype. Which antigen it targets is not known. No much larger clone is present one base from it, and per-base qualities are unavailable. Reading the germline V gene gives CDR1 ENHRY and CDR2 SYGVKD. The trim is 6 bases for V and 4 bases for J, with a gap of 27 bases between the germline ends. The CDR3 runs 18 amino acids, cysteine and phenylalanine included. Only the CDR3 region is kept as DNA, spanning 54 bases read in frame from base 1. This entry belongs to a study of identical twins (dated by TCRdb to the mid-2010s). Regarding the complete study: The study deep-sequenced TCR alpha and beta repertoires from monozygotic twins, unrelated adults of various ages and cord blood to test whether fetal clonotypes persist. To rule out contamination, the twin experiments were replicated at different times with different library preparation protocols.

Every donor in the study was a healthy Caucasian. Using Miltenyi CD45RO+ enrichment and human naive T-cell isolation kits, memory (CD45RO+) and naive T cells were isolated from PBMC. Receptor libraries were prepared by 5' RACE. Instrument on record: Illumina HiSeq 2000. A universal primer binding site was introduced by template switching, and a unique molecular identifier was present in the final cDNA, enabling accurate counting of TCR cDNA molecules. First-strand cDNA for TCR alpha and beta chains was synthesized from specific primers in the conserved constant-segment region. To control for contamination, every cDNA library was double barcoded, receiving both a SMART-Mk sample barcode and Illumina barcodes. TruSeq adapter sequences, together with Illumina sample barcodes, were added in two successive PCR steps. The Illumina HiSeq platform was used with custom primers to sequence TCR alpha and beta cDNA libraries. In the authors' own workflow: Raw reads were processed with MiGEC to extract unique molecular identifiers, and MiXCR was used to determine CDR3 positions. Recombination models were inferred per individual with the repgenHMM and IGoR tools using an EM algorithm. The analysis of shared clonotypes was done with the tcR package in R, with sharing normalized by the product of cloneset sizes. To study raw recombination free of thymic and clonal selection effects, out-of-frame nonproductive sequences were analyzed. TCRdb reprocessing: public reads trimmed at Q25 with fastp, clones called with MiXCR, in-frame beta chains kept. Entries are consolidated by CDR3 protein sequence, retaining the most common genes and DNA. It is TCRdb's table, rather than the study itself, that gives the V and J calls and clone size. The sample contains roughly 150,000 distinct CDR3 sequences, 3% to 4% of them found a single time. Around 8.1% of the sample rests with the top ten.

Study-wide conclusions, independent of this receptor: Invariant T cells such as MAIT and iNKT could partly confound zero-insertion analyses, though diverse VJ usage argued against this for most clonotypes. Conclusions relied on cross-sectional statistical analysis, since the same donors could not be followed over many years. In monozygotic twins, recombination models systematically underestimated out-of-frame TCR alpha sharing, but the models matched the sharing seen between unrelated individuals. Compared with coincidental sharing between unrelated individuals, out-of-frame TCR alpha sequences shared between twins showed an excess of sequences with low generation probability. Fewer insertions were carried by abundant cord blood beta clonotypes, a similar but weaker trend appeared in young adult naive repertoires, and no such trend appeared in memory repertoires. The excess sharing between twins in beta out-of-frame sequences was weaker because fewer shared sequences reduced the signal-to-noise ratio.

The chain is made from TRBV10-3 and TRBJ1-2; matching of 5 bases hints at TRBD1 as the D gene. Sequences were obtained from memory T cells sorted from blood. The cell subset or site label on this specimen signifies: CD45RO+ enriched T cells. The origin of this receptor is a man younger than 35 in good health. The CDR3 is CAIRRLAREGAVGYGYTF. Here is the DNA: TGTGCCATCAGGCGTCTCGCGAGAGAAGGGGCCGTCGGCTATGGCTACACCTTC.